The rows below give T cell receptor beta chains drawn from one sample of a study of identical twins. Via MiXCR, TCRdb re-called the 5' RACE reads, giving one row per CDR3 protein. The table has roughly 220,000 distinct CDR3 sequences, 6.5% seen once. The same sample was also studied in work on T cells expressing NK-cell markers.

The specimen sequenced was CD8+ T cells sorted from blood. These receptors were collected from a woman between 18 and 30 years old in good health. The conserved cysteine and the conserved F or W are not part of the CDR3 here. A D gene is named only where the DNA matches it firmly.

v_gene	j_gene	d_gene	CDR3aa
TRBV12-3/TRBV12-4	TRBJ2-7	TRBD1	ASRGGQAKVHEQY
TRBV27	TRBJ2-7	TRBD1	ASSLAGQGYEQY
TRBV20-1	TRBJ2-7	TRBD2	SARGGLTSGGYEQY
TRBV15	TRBJ2-1	.	ATSRVSNEQF
TRBV7-9	TRBJ1-1	TRBD1	ASSSDRVGTEAF
TRBV12-3/TRBV12-4	TRBJ1-1	.	ASSPLMSADTEAF
TRBV13	TRBJ1-2	.	ASSLGRNGGYT
TRBV5-1	TRBJ2-2	.	ASASVGENTGELF
TRBV5-1	TRBJ2-5	.	ASSLATGQETQY
TRBV6-5	TRBJ2-1	TRBD2	ASSSPGLAGVIDEQF
TRBV7-9	TRBJ1-1	.	ASSFEASTEAF